A single sample is the source of the 24 T cell receptor beta chains below, sequenced in a study of identical twins. MiXCR, applied by TCRdb to the 5' RACE reads, yields one record per CDR3 protein. The sample lists about 250,000 distinct CDR3 sequences, roughly 8.7% occurring once. These same records also appear under a second study, on yellow fever vaccine responses in identical twins.

The sample comprised CD8+ T cells sorted from blood. The source is a woman aged 18-30 years in good health.

This chain uses TRBV20-1 with TRBJ2-7; 9 positions agree with TRBD1. The germline V gene encodes CDR1 DFQATT and CDR2 SNEGSKA (reference sequence). CDR3 length: 14 residues. V dropped 3 bases and J dropped 5; count of bases not matched to a gene: 8. The CDR3 DNA follows: TGCAGTGCTAGGGGGACAGGGAAGTTGGACGAGCAGTACTTC. It codes for CSARGTGKLDEQYF.

A few counts support this clonotype. The CDR3 DNA reads as TGTGCCAGCAGCCCGCCTCCGAGCTCCTACAATGAGCAGTTCTTC. It specifies CASSPPPSSYNEQFF. This chain joins TRBV27 and TRBJ2-1; D is uncertain. Germline V gives CDR1 MNHEY, CDR2 SMNVEV (reference sequence). Trimming removed 6 bases from V and 0 bases from J, with 12 bases in between. CDR3 size: 15 residues.

The chain links TRBV29-1 to TRBJ2-1; 7 bases are a match to TRBD1. Per germline, CDR1 SQVTM and CDR2 ANQGSEA. The CDR3 is made up of 14 amino acids. V shed 0 bases, J shed 5 bases, and the junction held 4 bases outside the gene matches. The CDR3 DNA sequence: TGCAGCGTTGAAGACCGGGACAGACACAATGAGCAGTTCTTC. As protein: CSVEDRDRHNEQFF.

This clonotype was recorded at least ten times. V is TRBV11-2 and J is TRBJ2-3; D is undetermined. The ends were cut back, 5 bases at V and 0 bases at J, with 12 bases in the middle. Germline V gene sequence: CDR1 SGHAT, CDR2 FQNNGV. There are 15 residues in the CDR3. The CDR3 DNA reads as TGTGCCAGCAGCCTTCGGGTCTTCAGCACAGATACGCAGTATTTT. This translates into CASSLRVFSTDTQYF.

This clonotype was observed a handful of times. The CDR3 coding sequence is TGTGCCAGCAGCAGCAACCCGGCTAGCGGGGGATACGAGCAGTACTTC. Translating it yields CASSSNPASGGYEQYF. This sequence joins TRBV9 and TRBJ2-7, with 10 bases lining up with TRBD2. The CDR3 is made up of 16 amino acids. The V gene's germline CDR1 is SGDLS and CDR2 YYNGEE. The ends lost 4 bases at V and 4 bases at J; junction bases unmatched: 11.

This clonotype was seen more than once but under ten times. This chain joins TRBV20-1 and TRBJ2-7, with 10 bases fitting TRBD2. Germline V gene sequence: CDR1 DFQATT, CDR2 SNEGSKA (reference sequence). The V and J ends lost 1 base and 7 bases, in that order; junction bases with no gene match: 10. The CDR3 loop spans 15 amino acids. Written as DNA, the CDR3 is TGCAGTGCTAGAGCCCAGCGGGGGGGTATAGGAGAGCAGTACTTC. It translates to CSARAQRGGIGEQYF.

This clonotype appeared many times. The chain uses TRBV20-1 and TRBJ2-1; perhaps TRBD2 as D (6 bases). The CDR3 extends over 15 amino acids. Germline-derived CDR1 and CDR2 are DFQATT and SNEGSKA (reference sequence). V was cut by 6 bases and J by 3 bases, with 18 bases left in between. CDR3 nucleotides: TGCAGTGCCACGGAGGGTCCATTCCTCTACAATGAGCAGTTCTTC. Translated: CSATEGPFLYNEQFF.

In this sample, this clonotype turned up many times. Here the CDR3 reads CSVISRQETQYF. The CDR3 DNA reads TGCAGCGTTATATCCCGCCAAGAGACCCAGTACTTC. This rearrangement joins TRBV29-1 to TRBJ2-5; D ambiguous. CDR1 and CDR2 from the germline V gene are SQVTM and ANQGSEA. The V end was cut by 5 bases, the J end by 1 base, with 8 bases between. This CDR3 comprises 12 residues.

This clonotype was found a few times. CDR3 loop: CASRPDGTGQETQYF. In DNA, the CDR3 is TGTGCCAGCAGACCTGACGGGACGGGACAAGAGACCCAGTACTTC. The genes are TRBV11-2 and TRBJ2-5; possibly TRBD1 or TRBD2 for D (5 bases each). This CDR3 comprises 15 residues. V lost 6 bases and J 2 bases, leaving 16 bases between the germline ends. The V gene's germline CDR1 is SGHAT and CDR2 FQNNGV.

V usage is TRBV5-1 and J usage is TRBJ2-6, with TRBD2 matching over 7 bases. From germline, CDR1 is SGHRS and CDR2 YFSETQ. The CDR3 extends over 17 amino acids. After removal of 3 bases from V and 1 base from J, the junction contained 7 bases not matched to a gene. The CDR3: CASSSRDYDSGANVLTF. In DNA form, the CDR3 reads TGCGCCAGCAGCTCTCGGGACTACGATTCTGGGGCCAACGTCCTGACTTTC.

This clonotype was counted at least ten times. The V and J genes are TRBV28 and TRBJ2-5; D is unclear. Germline V gives CDR1 MDHEN, CDR2 SYDVKM. The V and J ends lost 3 bases and 5 bases respectively, with 7 bases between them. This CDR3 has 12 residues. CDR3 sequence reads: CASSFPFETQYF. The CDR3 DNA follows: TGTGCCAGCAGTTTCCCTTTCGAGACCCAGTACTTC.

This clonotype was detected ten times or more. The chain recombines TRBV7-2 with TRBJ2-7; maybe TRBD1 (5 bases). Trimming took off 5 bases at V and 3 bases at J, with 14 bases between the two ends. From germline, CDR1 is SGHTA and CDR2 FQGNSA. The CDR3 is 14 residues long. The CDR3 sequence is CASSLIADSYEQYF. For the CDR3, the DNA is TGTGCCAGCAGCCTCATCGCCGACAGCTACGAGCAGTACTTC.

This clonotype was detected many times. The J gene is TRBJ2-3, the V gene TRBV7-9; 9 bases align to TRBD2. The CDR3 consists of 15 residues. From germline, CDR1 is SEHNR and CDR2 FQNEAQ (reference sequence). The trim removed 2 bases at V and 3 bases at J, leaving 3 bases unmatched. CDR3 residues: CASSLSLAGTDTQYF. DNA for the CDR3: TGTGCCAGCAGCTTAAGCCTAGCGGGGACAGATACGCAGTATTTT.

The chain has TRBV3-1 and TRBJ1-4; TRBD1 matches 7 bases. Trimming took 0 bases from V and 8 from J; bases not matched to a gene: 21. From germline, CDR1 is LGHDT and CDR2 YNNKEL (reference sequence). This CDR3 comprises 20 residues. This CDR3 reads CASSQDRPDRSRGKKEKLFF. CDR3 bases: TGTGCCAGCAGCCAAGATCGGCCGGACAGGTCCCGTGGTAAAAAGGAAAAACTGTTTTTT.

The table lists this clonotype with a few counts. The chain uses TRBV4-1 and TRBJ2-5; no reliable D call. The germline V gene has CDR1 MGHRA and CDR2 YSYEKL. The V gene lost 1 base and the J gene lost 4 bases, with 13 bases spanning the gap. This CDR3 has 15 amino acids. The CDR3 loop reads CASSQGEAPPETQYF. In DNA, the CDR3 is TGCGCCAGCAGCCAAGGGGAAGCGCCTCCAGAGACCCAGTACTTC.

This clonotype is a singleton in its sample. The V and J genes are TRBV5-1 and TRBJ2-7, with D perhaps matching TRBD1 (5 bases). The germline gives CDR1 SGHRS, CDR2 YFSETQ. This CDR3 spans 14 amino acids. Trimming took 4 bases from V and 3 from J, leaving 14 bases between them. The CDR3 sequence: CASSLTTEYYEQYF. CDR3 sequence (DNA): TGCGCCAGCAGCCTGACGACAGAATACTACGAGCAGTACTTC.

There are a few counts of this clonotype. This sequence joins TRBV10-2 and TRBJ1-2; no clear D gene. Germline V gene sequence: CDR1 WSHSY, CDR2 SAAADI. This CDR3 is 15 amino acids long. Between the trimmed V and J ends, which lost 3 bases and 2 bases, there was a span of 13 bases. The CDR3 DNA is TGCGCCAGCAGTGACTCTCCGCAGCCAAACTATGGCTACACCTTC. It is translated as CASSDSPQPNYGYTF.

This clonotype has a handful of counts. The rearrangement joins TRBV27 to TRBJ1-6; unclear D gene. V lost 5 bases and J 3 bases, leaving 11 bases between the germline ends. Germline V lookup: CDR1 MNHEY, CDR2 SMNVEV (reference sequence). This CDR3 comprises 15 residues. CDR3 amino acids: CASSPRQDYNSPLHF. The CDR3 DNA reads as TGTGCCAGCAGTCCTAGACAAGACTATAATTCACCCCTCCACTTT.

The rearrangement uses TRBV11-1 and TRBJ2-1; TRBD2 agrees at 15 bases. J lost 2 bases, V lost 5 bases, and 16 bases had no gene match. The germline V gene encodes CDR1 SGHAT and CDR2 FQDESV (reference sequence). The CDR3 consists of 21 residues. CDR3 coding DNA: TGTGCCAGCAGCCCCCGGGACACGGGACTAGCGGGGGGAATACCCTACAATGAGCAGTTCTTC. Amino acids: CASSPRDTGLAGGIPYNEQFF.

The chain carries TRBV27 and TRBJ2-1; 8 positions match TRBD1. The ends lost 6 bases at V and 7 bases at J; junction bases unmatched: 11. CDR3 length: 15 residues. Germline V gives CDR1 MNHEY, CDR2 SMNVEV (reference sequence). Written as DNA, the CDR3 is TGTGCCAGCAGCCTGGACAGGGTAGTTCTGAATGAGCAGTTCTTC. Translated: CASSLDRVVLNEQFF.

The V gene is TRBV7-9, the J gene TRBJ2-5; 10 nucleotides match TRBD1. From germline, CDR1 is SEHNR and CDR2 FQNEAQ (reference sequence). The CDR3 is made up of 15 amino acids. V lost 5 bases, J lost 5 bases, and 8 bases stayed unmatched. DNA of the CDR3: TGTGCCAGCAGCCCGACAGGGGGCGCGGGCGAGACCCAGTACTTC. It translates to CASSPTGGAGETQYF.

This clonotype was seen only a few times. The rearrangement links TRBV21-1 to TRBJ1-5; TRBD1 is taken as the D call from the table, unchecked against the DNA. TRBV21-1 is given as a pseudogene. This CDR3 has 17 residues. This CDR3 reads CASSKALRQGGSQPQHF. The CDR3 nucleotides are TGTGCCAGCAGCAAAGCTCTGAGACAGGGCGGCAGTCAGCCCCAGCATTTT.

This clonotype was recorded many times. This chain uses TRBV7-6 with TRBJ2-2, with 9 bases aligning to TRBD2. Germline CDR1 SGHVS, CDR2 FNYEAQ. J lost 0 bases, V lost 1 base, and 3 bases had no gene match. The CDR3 has 17 amino acids. The CDR3 DNA follows: TGTGCCAGCAGCTTAGATAGCGGGGGCCCGAACACCGGGGAGCTGTTTTTT. As protein: CASSLDSGGPNTGELFF. Combining the CDR3 with reference TRBV7-6 and TRBJ2-2 gives the whole variable domain GAGVSQSPRYKVTKRGQDVALRCDPISGHVSLYWYRQALGQGPEFLTYFNYEAQQDKSGLPNDRFSAERPEGSISTLTIQRTEQRDSAMYRCASSLDSGGPNTGELFFGEGSRLTVL.

This clonotype was counted between two and nine times. This chain's CDR3 is CASSLTSGGVAYEQYF. CDR3 in DNA: TGTGCCAGCAGCTTGACTAGCGGGGGGGTGGCCTACGAGCAGTACTTC. V is TRBV7-9 and J is TRBJ2-7, with TRBD2 identical over 14 bases. Germline trimming cut 3 bases from V and 2 bases from J; bases unmatched to any gene: 3. The CDR3 is 16 residues long. Germline V gives CDR1 SEHNR, CDR2 FQNEAQ (reference sequence). Variable domain in full (rest from reference TRBV7-9 and TRBJ2-7): DTGVSQNPRHKITKRGQNVTFRCDPISEHNRLYWYRQTLGQGPEFLTYFQNEAQLEKSRLLSDRFSAERPKGSFSTLEIQRTEQGDSAMYLCASSLTSGGVAYEQYFGPGTRLTVT.